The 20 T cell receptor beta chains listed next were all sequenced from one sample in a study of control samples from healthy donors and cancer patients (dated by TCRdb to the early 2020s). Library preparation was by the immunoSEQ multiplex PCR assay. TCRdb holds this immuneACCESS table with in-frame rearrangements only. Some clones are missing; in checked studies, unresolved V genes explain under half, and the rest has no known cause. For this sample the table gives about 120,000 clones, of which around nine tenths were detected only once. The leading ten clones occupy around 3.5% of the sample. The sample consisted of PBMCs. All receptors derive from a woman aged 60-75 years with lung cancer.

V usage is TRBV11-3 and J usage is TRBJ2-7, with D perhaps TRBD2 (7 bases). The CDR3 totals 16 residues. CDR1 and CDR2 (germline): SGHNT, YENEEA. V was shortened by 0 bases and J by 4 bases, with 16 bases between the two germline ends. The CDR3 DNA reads TGTGCCAGCAGCTTAGATGAGGGGGGGCGCGCTTACGAGCAGTACTTC. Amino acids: CASSLDEGGRAYEQYF.

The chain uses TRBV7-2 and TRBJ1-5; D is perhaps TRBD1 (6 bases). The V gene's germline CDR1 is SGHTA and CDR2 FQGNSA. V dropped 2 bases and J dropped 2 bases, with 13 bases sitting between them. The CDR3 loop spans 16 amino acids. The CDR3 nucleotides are TGTGCCAGCAGCTTAACCGGGACAAGTGGCAATCAGCCCCAGCATTTT. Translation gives CASSLTGTSGNQPQHF. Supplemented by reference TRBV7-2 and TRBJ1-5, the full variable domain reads GAGVSQSPSNKVTEKGKDVELRCDPISGHTALYWYRQSLGQGLEFLIYFQGNSAPDKSGLPSDRFSAERTGGSVSTLTIQRTQQEDSAVYLCASSLTGTSGNQPQHFGDGTRLSIL.

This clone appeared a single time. The CDR3 loop is CASSWTSSSYNEQFF. In nucleotides, the CDR3 is TGTGCCAGCAGTTGGACCTCGAGCTCCTACAATGAGCAGTTCTTC. The rearrangement joins TRBV6-5 to TRBJ2-1, with D unresolved. The germline V gene has CDR1 MNHEY and CDR2 SVGAGI. Deletions cut 4 bases from V and 0 bases from J, with 10 bases between. The CDR3 covers 15 residues.

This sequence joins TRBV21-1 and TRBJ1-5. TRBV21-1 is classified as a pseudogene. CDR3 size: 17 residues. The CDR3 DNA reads TGTGCCAGCAGCGGGCCCGGGACGACCCTATACAATCAGCCCCAGCATTTT. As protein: CASSGPGTTLYNQPQHF.

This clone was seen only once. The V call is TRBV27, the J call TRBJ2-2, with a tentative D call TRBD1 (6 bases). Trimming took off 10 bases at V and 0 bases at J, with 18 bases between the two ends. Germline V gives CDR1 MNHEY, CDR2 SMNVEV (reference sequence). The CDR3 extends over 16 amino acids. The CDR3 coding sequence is TGTGCCACCCGAGGGGGAACGAGAGCGAACACCGGGGAGCTGTTTTTT. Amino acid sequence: CATRGGTRANTGELFF.

CDR3 residues: CASSFQDNTDTQYF. The CDR3, as DNA: TGTGCCAGCAGCTTCCAAGACAACACAGATACGCAGTATTTT. The chain combines TRBV7-3 with TRBJ2-3; no clear D gene. Germline V gene lookup returns CDR1 SGHTA and CDR2 FQGTGA. The CDR3 contains 14 residues. V was pared by 3 bases and J by 2 bases, with 9 bases between.

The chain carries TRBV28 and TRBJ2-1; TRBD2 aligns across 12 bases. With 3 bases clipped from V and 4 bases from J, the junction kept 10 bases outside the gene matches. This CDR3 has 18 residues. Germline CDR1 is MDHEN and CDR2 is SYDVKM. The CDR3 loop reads CASSFPGLAGTGYNEQFF. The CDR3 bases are TGTGCCAGCAGTTTTCCTGGACTAGCGGGAACAGGGTACAATGAGCAGTTCTTC. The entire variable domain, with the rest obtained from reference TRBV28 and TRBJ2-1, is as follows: DVKVTQSSRYLVKRTGEKVFLECVQDMDHENMFWYRQDPGLGLRLIYFSYDVKMKEKGDIPEGYSVSREKKERFSLILESASTNQTSMYLCASSFPGLAGTGYNEQFFGPGTRLTVL.

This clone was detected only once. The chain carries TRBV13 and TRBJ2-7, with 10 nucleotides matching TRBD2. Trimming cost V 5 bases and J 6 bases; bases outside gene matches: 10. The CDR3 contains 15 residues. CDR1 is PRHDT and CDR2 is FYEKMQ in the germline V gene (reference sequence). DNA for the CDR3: TGTGCCAGCAGCCCAAGCGGGAGGGCCATCGGCGAGCAGTACTTC. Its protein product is CASSPSGRAIGEQYF.

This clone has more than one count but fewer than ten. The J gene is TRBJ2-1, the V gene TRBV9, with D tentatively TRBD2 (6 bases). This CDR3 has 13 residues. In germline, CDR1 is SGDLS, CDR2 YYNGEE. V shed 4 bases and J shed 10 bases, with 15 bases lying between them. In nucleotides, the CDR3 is TGTGCCAGCAGCAGGACTACCTTGAGCGAGCAGTTCTTC. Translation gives CASSRTTLSEQFF.

In DNA, the CDR3 is TGCGCCAGCAGCAGGGAGGTCGGGACTGTCTCCTACAATGAGCAGTTCTTC. It is translated as CASSREVGTVSYNEQFF. The chain is built from TRBV5-1 and TRBJ2-1; D is possibly TRBD2 (6 bases). CDR3 length equals 17 residues. Per germline, CDR1 SGHRS and CDR2 YFSETQ. The germline V and J ends were trimmed by 4 bases and 0 bases, with 17 bases remaining between them.

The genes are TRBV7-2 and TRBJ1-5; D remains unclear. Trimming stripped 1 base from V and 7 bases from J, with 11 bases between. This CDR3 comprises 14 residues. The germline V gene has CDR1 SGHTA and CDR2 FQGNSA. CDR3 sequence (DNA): TGTGCCAGCAGCTTAGACCGGGTTTCCCAGCCCCAGCATTTT. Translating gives CASSLDRVSQPQHF.

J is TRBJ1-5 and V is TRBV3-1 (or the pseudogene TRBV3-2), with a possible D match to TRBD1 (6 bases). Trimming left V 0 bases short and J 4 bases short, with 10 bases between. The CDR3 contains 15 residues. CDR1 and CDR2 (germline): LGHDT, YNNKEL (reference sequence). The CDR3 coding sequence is TGTGCCAGCAGCCAAGAAGTGGGGGCGAATCAGCCCCAGCATTTT. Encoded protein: CASSQEVGANQPQHF.

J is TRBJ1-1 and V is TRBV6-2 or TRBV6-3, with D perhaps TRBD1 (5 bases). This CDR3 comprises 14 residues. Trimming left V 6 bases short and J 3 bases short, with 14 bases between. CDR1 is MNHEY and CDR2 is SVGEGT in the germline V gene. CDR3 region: CASSEGARYTEAFF. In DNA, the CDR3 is TGTGCCAGCAGCGAAGGGGCCCGGTACACTGAAGCTTTCTTT.

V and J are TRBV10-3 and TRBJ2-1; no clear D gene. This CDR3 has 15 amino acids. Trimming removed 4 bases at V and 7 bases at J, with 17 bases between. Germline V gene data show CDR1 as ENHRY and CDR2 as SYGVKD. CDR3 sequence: CAISAGDGSRNEQFF. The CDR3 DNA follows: TGTGCCATCAGTGCAGGAGACGGGTCCCGAAATGAGCAGTTCTTC.

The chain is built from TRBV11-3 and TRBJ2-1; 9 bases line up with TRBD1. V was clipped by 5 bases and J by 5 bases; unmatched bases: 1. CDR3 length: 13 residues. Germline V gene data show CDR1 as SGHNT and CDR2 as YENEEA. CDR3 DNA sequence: TGTGCCAGCAGCAGGACAGGGGACAATGAGCAGTTCTTC. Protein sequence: CASSRTGDNEQFF. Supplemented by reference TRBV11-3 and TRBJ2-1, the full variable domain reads EAGVVQSPRYKIIEKKQPVAFWCNPISGHNTLYWYLQNLGQGPELLIRYENEEAVDDSQLPKDRFSAERLKGVDSTLKIQPAELGDSAVYLCASSRTGDNEQFFGPGTRLTVL.

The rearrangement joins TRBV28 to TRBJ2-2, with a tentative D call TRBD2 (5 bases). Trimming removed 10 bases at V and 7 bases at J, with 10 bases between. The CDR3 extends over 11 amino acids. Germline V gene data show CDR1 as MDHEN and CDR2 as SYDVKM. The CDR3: CATLRGGELFF. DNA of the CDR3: TGTGCCACCCTCCGGGGCGGGGAGCTGTTTTTT.

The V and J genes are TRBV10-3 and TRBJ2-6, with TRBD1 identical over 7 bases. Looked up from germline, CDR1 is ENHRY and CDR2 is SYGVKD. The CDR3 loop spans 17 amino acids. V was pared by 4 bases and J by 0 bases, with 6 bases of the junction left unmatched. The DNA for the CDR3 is TGTGCCATCAGTGGCCGACAGGGTTTCTCTGGGGCCAACGTCCTGACTTTC. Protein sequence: CAISGRQGFSGANVLTF.

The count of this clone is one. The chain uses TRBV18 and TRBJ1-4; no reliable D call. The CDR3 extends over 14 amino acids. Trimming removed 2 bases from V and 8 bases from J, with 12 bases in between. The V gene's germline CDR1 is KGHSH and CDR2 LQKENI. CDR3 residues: CASSPNTMGEKLFF. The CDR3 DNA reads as TGTGCCAGCTCACCAAACACAATGGGGGAAAAACTGTTTTTT.

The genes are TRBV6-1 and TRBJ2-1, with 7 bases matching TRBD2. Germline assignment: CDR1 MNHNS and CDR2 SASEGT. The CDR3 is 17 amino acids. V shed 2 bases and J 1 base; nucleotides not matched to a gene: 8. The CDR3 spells CASSEFRRGRSYNEQFF. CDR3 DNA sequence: TGTGCCAGCAGTGAATTCCGGCGGGGGAGGTCCTACAATGAGCAGTTCTTC.

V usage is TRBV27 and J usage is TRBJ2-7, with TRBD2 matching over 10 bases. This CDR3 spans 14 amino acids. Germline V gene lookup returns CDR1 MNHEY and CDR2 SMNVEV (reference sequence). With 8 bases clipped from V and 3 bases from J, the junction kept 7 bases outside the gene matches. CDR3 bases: TGTGCCAGCCCCAAGGTAGCGGGGGGCTACGAGCAGTACTTC. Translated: CASPKVAGGYEQYF.